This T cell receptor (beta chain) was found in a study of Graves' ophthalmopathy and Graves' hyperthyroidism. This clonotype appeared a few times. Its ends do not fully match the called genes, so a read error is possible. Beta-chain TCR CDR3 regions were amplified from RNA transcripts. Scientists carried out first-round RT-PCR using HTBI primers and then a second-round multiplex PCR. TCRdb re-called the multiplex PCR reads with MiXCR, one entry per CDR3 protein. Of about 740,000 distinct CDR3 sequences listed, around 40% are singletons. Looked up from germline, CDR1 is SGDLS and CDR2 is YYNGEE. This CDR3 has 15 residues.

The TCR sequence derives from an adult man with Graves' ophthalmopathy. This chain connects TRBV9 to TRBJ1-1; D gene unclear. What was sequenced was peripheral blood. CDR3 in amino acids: CASSPVFDLVTEAFF. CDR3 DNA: TGCGCCAGCAGCCCCGTGTTCGACTTGGTCACTGAAGCTTTCTTT. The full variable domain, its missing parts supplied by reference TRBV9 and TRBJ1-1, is DSGVTQTPKHLITATGQRVTLRCSPRSGDLSVYWYQQSLDQGLQFLIQYYNGEERAKGNILERFSAQQFPDLHSELNLSSLELGDSALYFCASSPVFDLVTEAFFGQGTRLTVV.